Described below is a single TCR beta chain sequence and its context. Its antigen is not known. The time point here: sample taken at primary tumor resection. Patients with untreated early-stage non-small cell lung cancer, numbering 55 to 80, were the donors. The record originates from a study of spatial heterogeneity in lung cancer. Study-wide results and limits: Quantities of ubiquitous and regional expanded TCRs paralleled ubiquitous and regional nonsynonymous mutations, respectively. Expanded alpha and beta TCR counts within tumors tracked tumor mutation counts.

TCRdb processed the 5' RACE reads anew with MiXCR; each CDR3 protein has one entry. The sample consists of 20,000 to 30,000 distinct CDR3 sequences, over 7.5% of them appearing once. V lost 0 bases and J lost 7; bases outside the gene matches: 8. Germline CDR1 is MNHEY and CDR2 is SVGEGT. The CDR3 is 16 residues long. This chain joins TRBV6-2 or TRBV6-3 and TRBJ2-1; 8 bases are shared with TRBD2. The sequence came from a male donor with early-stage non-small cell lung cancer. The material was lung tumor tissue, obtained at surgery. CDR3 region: CASSYSVRGGWNEQFF. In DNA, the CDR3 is TGTGCCAGCAGTTACTCCGTTCGGGGGGGTTGGAATGAGCAGTTCTTC.